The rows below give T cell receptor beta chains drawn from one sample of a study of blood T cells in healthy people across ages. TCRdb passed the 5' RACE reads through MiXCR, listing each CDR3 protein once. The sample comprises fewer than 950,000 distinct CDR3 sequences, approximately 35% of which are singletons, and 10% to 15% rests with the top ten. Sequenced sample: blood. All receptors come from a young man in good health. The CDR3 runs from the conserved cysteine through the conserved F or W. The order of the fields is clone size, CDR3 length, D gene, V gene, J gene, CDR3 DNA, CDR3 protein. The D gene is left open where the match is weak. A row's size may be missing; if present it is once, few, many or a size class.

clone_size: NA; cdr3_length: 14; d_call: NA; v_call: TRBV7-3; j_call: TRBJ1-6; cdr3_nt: TGTGCCAGCAGCTTATGGGGTAGCAATTCACCCCTCCACTTT; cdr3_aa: CASSLWGSNSPLHF
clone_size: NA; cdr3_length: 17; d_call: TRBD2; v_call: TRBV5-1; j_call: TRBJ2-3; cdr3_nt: TGCGCCAGCAGCTTGGCGACTAGCGGGGGTAGCACAGATACGCAGTATTTT; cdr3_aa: CASSLATSGGSTDTQYF
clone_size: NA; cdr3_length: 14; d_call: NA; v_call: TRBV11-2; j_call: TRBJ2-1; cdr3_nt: TGTGCCAGCAGCCCTCAGGACAGACACAATGAGCAGTTCTTC; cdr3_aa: CASSPQDRHNEQFF
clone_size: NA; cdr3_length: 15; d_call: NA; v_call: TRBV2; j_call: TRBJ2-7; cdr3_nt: TGTGCCAGCACCGAGGAGGGAGTCGGAGGTGAAACCCAGTACTTC; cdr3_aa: CASTEEGVGGETQYF
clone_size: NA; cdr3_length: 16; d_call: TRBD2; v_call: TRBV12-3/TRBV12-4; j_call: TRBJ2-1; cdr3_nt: TGTGCCAGCAGTTTATCTGTCGGGGGGGCCGGTAATGAGCAGTTCTTC; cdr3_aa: CASSLSVGGAGNEQFF
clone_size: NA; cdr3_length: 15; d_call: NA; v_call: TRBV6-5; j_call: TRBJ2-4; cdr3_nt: TGTGCCAGCAGTTATTCTCGGGACTCTAGTGAGGAGCAGTACTTC; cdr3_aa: CASSYSRDSSEEQYF
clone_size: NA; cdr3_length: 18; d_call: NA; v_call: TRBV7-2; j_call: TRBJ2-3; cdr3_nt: TGTGCCAGCAGCTTAGTCCCCCCTGGGGAGTGGGCCACAGATACGCAGTATTTT; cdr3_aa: CASSLVPPGEWATDTQYF
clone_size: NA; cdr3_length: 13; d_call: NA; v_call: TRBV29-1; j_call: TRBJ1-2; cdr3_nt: TGCAGCGTTGGGGGGAAGCGGAACTATGGCTACACCTTC; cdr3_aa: CSVGGKRNYGYTF
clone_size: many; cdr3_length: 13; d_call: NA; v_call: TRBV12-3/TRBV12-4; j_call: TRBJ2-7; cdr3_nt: TGTGCCAGCAGTTATTCTCGAGATGGCGAGCAGTACTTC; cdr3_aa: CASSYSRDGEQYF
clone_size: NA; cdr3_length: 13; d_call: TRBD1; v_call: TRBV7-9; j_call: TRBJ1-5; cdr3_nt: TGTGCCAGCAGCAGTAACAGGGGGGAGCCCCAGCATTTT; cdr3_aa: CASSSNRGEPQHF
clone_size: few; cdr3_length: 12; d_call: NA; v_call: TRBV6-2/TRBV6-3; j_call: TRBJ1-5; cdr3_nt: TGTGCCAGCAGTTACGCATATCAGCCCCAGCATTTT; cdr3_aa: CASSYAYQPQHF
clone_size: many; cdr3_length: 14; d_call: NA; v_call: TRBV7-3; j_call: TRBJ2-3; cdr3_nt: TGTGCCAGCAGCCTTGGACACCGCACAGATACGCAGTATTTT; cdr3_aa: CASSLGHRTDTQYF
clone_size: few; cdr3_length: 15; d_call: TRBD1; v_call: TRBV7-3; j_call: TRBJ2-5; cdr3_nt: TGTGCCAGCAGCCAATCCAGGGGGCAAGGAGAGACCCAGTACTTC; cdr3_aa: CASSQSRGQGETQYF
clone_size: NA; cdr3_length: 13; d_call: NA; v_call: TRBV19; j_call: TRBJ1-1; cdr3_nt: TGTGCCAGTAGTATGCGAGGGAACCCTGAAGCTTTCTTT; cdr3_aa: CASSMRGNPEAFF
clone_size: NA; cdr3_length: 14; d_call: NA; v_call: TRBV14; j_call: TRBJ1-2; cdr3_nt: TGTGCCAGCAGCCAAGTAGGGCAGGATAATGGCTACACCTTC; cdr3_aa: CASSQVGQDNGYTF
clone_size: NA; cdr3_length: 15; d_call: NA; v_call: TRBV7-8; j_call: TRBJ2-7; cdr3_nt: TGTGCCAGCAGCGTAACAACTCAGCCCTACAATGAGCAGTACTTC; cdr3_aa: CASSVTTQPYNEQYF
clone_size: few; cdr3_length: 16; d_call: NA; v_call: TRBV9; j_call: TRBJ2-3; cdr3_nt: TGTGCCAGCAGCGTAGACTCGGGGAGGTCCACAGATACGCAGTATTTT; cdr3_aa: CASSVDSGRSTDTQYF
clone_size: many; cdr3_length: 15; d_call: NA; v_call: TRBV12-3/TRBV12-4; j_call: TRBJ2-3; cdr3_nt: TGTGCCAGCAGTACGGCTAGCGTTACCACAGATACGCAGTATTTT; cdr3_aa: CASSTASVTTDTQYF
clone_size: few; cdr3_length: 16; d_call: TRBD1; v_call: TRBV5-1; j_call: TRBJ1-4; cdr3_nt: TGCGCCAGCAGCCCTACCCGGACAGGGGTCGACGAAAAACTGTTTTTT; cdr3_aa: CASSPTRTGVDEKLFF
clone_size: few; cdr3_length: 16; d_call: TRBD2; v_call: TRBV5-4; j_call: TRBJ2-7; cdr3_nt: TGTGCCAGCAGGCCAGGACTAGCGGGAATCTCCTACGAGCAGTACTTC; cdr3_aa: CASRPGLAGISYEQYF
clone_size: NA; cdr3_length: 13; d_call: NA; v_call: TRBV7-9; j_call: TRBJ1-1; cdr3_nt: TGTGCCAGCAGCTGGTTTACGAACACTGAAGCTTTCTTT; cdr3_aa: CASSWFTNTEAFF
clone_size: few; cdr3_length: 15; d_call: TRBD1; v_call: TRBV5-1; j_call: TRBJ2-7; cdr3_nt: TGCGCCAGCAGCACCGGGACAGCCGGATCCTACGAGCAGTACTTC; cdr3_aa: CASSTGTAGSYEQYF
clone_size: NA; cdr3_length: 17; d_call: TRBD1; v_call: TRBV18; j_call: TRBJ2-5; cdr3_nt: TGTGCCAGCTCACCCAGGGGACAGACCGTGACGGGGTATGAGCAGTACTTC; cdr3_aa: CASSPRGQTVTGYEQYF
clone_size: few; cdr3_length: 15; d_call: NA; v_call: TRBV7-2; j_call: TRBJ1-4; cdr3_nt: TGTGCCAGCAGCTTAGCTGGGGTGCCAACTGAAAAACTGTTTTTT; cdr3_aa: CASSLAGVPTEKLFF
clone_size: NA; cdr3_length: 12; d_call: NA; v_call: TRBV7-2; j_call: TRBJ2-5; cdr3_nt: TGTGCCAGCAGCTTAGCGTGGGAGACCCAGTACTTC; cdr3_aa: CASSLAWETQYF
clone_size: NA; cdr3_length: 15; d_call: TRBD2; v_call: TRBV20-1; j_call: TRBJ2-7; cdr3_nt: TGCAGTGCTGAGCGGGGGGTTAGCTCCCACAATGAGCAGTACTTC; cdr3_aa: CSAERGVSSHNEQYF
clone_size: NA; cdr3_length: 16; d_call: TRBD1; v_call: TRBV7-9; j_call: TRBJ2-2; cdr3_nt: TGTGCCAGCACCCCGGGGACAGGGAGAGACACCGGGGAGCTGTTTTTT; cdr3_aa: CASTPGTGRDTGELFF
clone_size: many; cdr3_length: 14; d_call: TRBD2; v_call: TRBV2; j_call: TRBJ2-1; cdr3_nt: TGTGCCAGCAGGGCCGGGACTAGCGTCAATGAGCAGTTCTTC; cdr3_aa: CASRAGTSVNEQFF
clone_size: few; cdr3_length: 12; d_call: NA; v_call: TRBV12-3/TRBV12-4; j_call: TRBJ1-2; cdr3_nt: TGTGCCAGCACCTACCTGGATGTGGGCTACACCTTC; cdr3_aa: CASTYLDVGYTF
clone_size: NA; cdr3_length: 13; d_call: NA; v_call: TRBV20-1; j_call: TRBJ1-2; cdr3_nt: TGCAATGCTAGCCGGCATGGGGAGTATGGCTACACCTTC; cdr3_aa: CNASRHGEYGYTF
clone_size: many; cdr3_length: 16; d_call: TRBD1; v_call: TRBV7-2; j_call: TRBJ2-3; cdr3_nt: TGTGCCAGCAGCTTAAACCCAACAGGGGGTGGCGATACGCAGTATTTT; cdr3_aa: CASSLNPTGGGDTQYF
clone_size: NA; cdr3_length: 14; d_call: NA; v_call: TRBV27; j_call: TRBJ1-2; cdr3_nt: TGTGCCAGCAGTTTATCGTTTCAGGGCTATGGCTACACCTTC; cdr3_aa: CASSLSFQGYGYTF
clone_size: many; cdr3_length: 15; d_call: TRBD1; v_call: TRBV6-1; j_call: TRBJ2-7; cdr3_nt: TGTGCCAGCAGCCCTACGGGACAGTTCTCCTACGAGCAGTACTTC; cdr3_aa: CASSPTGQFSYEQYF
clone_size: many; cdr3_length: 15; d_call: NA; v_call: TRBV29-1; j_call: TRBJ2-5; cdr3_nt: TGCAGCGTGTTAGAAGCGACTACTCGATGGGGGACCCAGTACTTC; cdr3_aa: CSVLEATTRWGTQYF
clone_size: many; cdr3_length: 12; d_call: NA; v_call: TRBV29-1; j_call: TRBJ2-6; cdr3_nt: TGCGGCGCCGTAACTGGGGCCAACGTCCTGACTTTC; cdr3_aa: CGAVTGANVLTF
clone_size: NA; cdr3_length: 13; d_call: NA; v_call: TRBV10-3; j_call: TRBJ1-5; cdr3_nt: TGTGCCATCAGTGAGTCCAGTGGCCAGCCCCAGCATTTT; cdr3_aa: CAISESSGQPQHF
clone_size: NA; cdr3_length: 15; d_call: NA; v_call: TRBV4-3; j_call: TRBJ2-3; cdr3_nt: TGCGCCAGCAGCCAAGATCGGGCAGCAACAGAGACGCAGTATTTT; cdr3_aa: CASSQDRAATETQYF
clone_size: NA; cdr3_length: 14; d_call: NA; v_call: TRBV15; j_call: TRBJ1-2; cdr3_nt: TGTGCCACCAGTCGCAGGGGCCCAAACTATGGCTACACCTTC; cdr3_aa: CATSRRGPNYGYTF
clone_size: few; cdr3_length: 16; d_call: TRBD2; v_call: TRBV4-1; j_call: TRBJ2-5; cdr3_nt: TGCGCCAGCAGCCAAGACCGGTCTAGCGGTGGAGAGACCCAGTACTTC; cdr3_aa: CASSQDRSSGGETQYF
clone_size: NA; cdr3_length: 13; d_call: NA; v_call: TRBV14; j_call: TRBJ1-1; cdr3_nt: TGTGCCAGCAGCCTATTAGGCAGGGTGGAAGCTTTCTTT; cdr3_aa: CASSLLGRVEAFF
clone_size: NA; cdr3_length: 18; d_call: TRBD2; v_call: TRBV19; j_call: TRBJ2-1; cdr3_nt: TGTGCCAGCCGGGGGGGGGCAACCTCTGAGAGCTCCTACAATAAGCAGTTCTTC; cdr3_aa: CASRGGATSESSYNKQFF
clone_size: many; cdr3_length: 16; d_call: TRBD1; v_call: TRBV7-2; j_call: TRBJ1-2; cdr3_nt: TGTGCCAGCAGCCGATCCAGACAGGGAAGGTTCTATGGCTACACCTTC; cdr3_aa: CASSRSRQGRFYGYTF
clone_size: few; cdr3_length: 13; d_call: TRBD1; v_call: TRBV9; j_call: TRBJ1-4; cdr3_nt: TGTGCCAGCAGGGGGGGACAGGGCTTTGGGCTGTTTTTT; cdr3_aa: CASRGGQGFGLFF
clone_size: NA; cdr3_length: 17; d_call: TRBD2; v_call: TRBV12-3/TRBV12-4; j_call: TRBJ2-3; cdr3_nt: TGTGCCAGCAGGGGACTAGCGGGGGGGCCGAGCACAGATACGCAGTATTTT; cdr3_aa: CASRGLAGGPSTDTQYF
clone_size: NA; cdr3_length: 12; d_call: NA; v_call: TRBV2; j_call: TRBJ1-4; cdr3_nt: TGTGCCAGCAGTGTCCAGACCGGGGGACTGTTTTTT; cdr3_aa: CASSVQTGGLFF
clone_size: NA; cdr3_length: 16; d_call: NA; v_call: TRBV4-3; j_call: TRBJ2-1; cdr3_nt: TGCGCCAACAGCCAAGCCCTGACAGGCTCCTACAATGAGCAGTTCTTC; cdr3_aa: CANSQALTGSYNEQFF
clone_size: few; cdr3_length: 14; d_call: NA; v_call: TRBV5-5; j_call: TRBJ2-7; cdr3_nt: TGTGCCAGCAGCTTGGGGTTCTCGGGGGCCGAGCAGTACTTC; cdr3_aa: CASSLGFSGAEQYF
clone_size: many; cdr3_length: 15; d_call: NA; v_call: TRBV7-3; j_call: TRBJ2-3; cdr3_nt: TGTGCCAGCAGCCTCCGAGCGGTGAGCACAGATACGCAGTATTTT; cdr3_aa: CASSLRAVSTDTQYF
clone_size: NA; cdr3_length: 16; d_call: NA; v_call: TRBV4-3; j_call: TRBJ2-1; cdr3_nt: TGCGCCAGCAGCCAAGACCGACAGTTCTCCTACAATGAGCAGTTCTTC; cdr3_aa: CASSQDRQFSYNEQFF
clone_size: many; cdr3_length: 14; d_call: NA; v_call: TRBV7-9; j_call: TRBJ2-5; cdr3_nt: TGTGCCAGCAGCTCCCCGGAGGATCAAGAGACCCAGTACTTC; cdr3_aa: CASSSPEDQETQYF
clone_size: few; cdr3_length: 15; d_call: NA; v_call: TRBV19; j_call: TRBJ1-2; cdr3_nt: TGTGCCAGTAGTATTTACGTCTTGGGGGACTATGGCTACACCTTC; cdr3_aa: CASSIYVLGDYGYTF
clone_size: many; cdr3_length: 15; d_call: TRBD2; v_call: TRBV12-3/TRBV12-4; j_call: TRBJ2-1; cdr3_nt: TGTGCCAGCAGGCCACTAGCGGGGGTAGACAATGAGCAGTTCTTC; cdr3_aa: CASRPLAGVDNEQFF
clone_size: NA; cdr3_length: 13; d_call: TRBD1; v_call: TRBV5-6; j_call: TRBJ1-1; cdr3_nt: TGTGCCAGCAGCTTTTGGGACAGGACTGAAGCTTTCTTT; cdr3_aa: CASSFWDRTEAFF
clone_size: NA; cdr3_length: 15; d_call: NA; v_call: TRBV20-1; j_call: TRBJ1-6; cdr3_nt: TGCAGTGCTAGAAGGGGGGGCGCCTATAATTCACCCCTCCACTTT; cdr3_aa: CSARRGGAYNSPLHF
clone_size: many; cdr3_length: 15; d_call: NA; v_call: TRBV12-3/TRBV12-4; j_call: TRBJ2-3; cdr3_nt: TGTGCCAGCAGTTTGTTGGGGTCGAGCACAGATACGCAGTATTTT; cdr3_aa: CASSLLGSSTDTQYF
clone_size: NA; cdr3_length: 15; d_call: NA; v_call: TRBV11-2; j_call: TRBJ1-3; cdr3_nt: TGTGCCAGCAGCTCACTGCCAGGGTCTGGAAACACCATATATTTT; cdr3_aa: CASSSLPGSGNTIYF
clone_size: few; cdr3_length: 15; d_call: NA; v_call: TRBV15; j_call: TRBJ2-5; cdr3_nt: TGTGCCACCAGCAGGGAAAAACGGACGGGAGAGACCCAGTACTTC; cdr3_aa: CATSREKRTGETQYF
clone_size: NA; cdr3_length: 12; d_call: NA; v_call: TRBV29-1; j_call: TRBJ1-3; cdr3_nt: TGCAGCGCCCGAGGACGGAGAAACACCATATATTTT; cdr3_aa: CSARGRRNTIYF